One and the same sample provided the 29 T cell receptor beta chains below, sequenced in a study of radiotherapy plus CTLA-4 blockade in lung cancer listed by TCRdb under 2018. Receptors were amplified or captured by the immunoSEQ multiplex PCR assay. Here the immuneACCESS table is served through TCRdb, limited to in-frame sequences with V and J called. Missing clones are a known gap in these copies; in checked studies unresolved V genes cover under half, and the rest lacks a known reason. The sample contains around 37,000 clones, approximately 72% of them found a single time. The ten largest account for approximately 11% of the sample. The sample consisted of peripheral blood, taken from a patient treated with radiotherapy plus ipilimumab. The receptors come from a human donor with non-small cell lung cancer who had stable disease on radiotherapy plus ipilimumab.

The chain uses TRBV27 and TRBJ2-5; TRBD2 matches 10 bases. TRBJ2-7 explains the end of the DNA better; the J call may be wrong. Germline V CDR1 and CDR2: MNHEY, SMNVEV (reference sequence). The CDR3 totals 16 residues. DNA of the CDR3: TGTGCCAGCAGTAAGGGACTAGCGTCGATGTCCTACGAGCAGTACTTC. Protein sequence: CASSKGLASMSYEQYF.

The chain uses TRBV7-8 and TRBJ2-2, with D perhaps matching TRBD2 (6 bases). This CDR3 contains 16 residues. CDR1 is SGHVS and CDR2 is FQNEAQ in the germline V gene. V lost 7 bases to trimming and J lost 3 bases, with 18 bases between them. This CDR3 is CASTPVGGRDTGELFF. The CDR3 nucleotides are TGTGCCAGCACCCCTGTGGGGGGACGGGACACCGGGGAGCTGTTTTTT.

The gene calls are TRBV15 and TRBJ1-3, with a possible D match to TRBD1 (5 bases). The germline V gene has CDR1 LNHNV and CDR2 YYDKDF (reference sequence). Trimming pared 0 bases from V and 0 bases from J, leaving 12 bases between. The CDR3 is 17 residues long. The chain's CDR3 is CATSRDLLQGSGNTIYF. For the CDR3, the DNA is TGTGCCACCAGCAGAGATCTACTTCAGGGCTCTGGAAACACCATATATTTT.

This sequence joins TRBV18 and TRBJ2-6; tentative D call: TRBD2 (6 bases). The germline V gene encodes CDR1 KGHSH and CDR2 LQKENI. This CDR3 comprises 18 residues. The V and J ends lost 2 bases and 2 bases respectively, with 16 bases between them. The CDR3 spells CASSPAGRRETGANVLTF. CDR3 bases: TGTGCCAGCTCACCAGCGGGACGTAGGGAGACTGGGGCCAACGTCCTGACTTTC.

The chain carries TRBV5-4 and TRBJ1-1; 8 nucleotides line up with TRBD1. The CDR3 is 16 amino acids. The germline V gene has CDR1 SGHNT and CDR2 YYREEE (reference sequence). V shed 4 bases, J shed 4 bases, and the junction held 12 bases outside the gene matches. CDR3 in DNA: TGTGCCAGCAGCCCTTTGACAGGGGCGATGAGCACTGAAGCTTTCTTT. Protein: CASSPLTGAMSTEAFF.

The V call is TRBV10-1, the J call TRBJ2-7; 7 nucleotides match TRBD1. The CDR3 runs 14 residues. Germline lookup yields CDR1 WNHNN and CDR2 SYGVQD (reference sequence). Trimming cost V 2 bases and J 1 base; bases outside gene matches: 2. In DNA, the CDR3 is TGCGCCAGCAGTGAGACAGGGGTTTCCTACGAGCAGTACTTC. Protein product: CASSETGVSYEQYF.

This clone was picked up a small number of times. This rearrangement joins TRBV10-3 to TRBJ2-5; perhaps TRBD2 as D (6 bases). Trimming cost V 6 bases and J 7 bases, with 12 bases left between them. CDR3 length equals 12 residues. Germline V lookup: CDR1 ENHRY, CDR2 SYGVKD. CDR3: CAIRSTGGTQYF. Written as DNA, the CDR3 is TGTGCCATCAGGAGTACCGGGGGGACCCAGTACTTC.

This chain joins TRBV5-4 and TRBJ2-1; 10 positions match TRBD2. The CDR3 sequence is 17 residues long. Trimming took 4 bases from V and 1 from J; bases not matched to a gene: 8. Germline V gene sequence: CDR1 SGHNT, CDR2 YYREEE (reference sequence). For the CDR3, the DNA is TGTGCCAGCAGCCTTGTAGGTAGCGGGGGGTCCTACAATGAGCAGTTCTTC. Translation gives CASSLVGSGGSYNEQFF.

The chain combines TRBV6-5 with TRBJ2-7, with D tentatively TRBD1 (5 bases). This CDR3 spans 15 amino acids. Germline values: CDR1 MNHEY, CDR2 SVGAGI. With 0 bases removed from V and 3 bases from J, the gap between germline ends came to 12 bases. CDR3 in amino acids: CASSYSTRGLYEQYF. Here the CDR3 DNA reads TGTGCCAGCAGTTACTCGACAAGGGGCCTCTACGAGCAGTACTTC.

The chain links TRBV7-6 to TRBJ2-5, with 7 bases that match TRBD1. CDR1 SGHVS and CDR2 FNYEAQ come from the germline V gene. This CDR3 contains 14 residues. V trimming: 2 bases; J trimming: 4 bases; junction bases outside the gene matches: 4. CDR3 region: CASSLKWTGETQYF. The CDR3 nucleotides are TGTGCCAGCAGCTTAAAGTGGACAGGAGAGACCCAGTACTTC.

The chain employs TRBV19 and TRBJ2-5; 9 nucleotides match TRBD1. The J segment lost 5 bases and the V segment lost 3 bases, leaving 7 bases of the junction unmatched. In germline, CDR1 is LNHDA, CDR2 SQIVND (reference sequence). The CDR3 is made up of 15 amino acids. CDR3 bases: TGTGCCAGTAGTATCGTGACAGGGGGAAGGGAGACCCAGTACTTC. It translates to CASSIVTGGRETQYF. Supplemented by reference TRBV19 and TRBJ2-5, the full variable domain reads DGGITQSPKYLFRKEGQNVTLSCEQNLNHDAMYWYRQDPGQGLRLIYYSQIVNDFQKGDIAEGYSVSREKKESFPLTVTSAQKNPTAFYLCASSIVTGGRETQYFGPGTRLLVL.

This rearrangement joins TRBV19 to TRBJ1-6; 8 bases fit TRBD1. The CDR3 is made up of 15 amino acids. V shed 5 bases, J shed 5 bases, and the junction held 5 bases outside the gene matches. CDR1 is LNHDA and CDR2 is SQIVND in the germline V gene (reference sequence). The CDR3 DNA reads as TGTGCCAGTAGTGTGACAGGGGTCGATAATTCACCCCTCCACTTT. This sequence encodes CASSVTGVDNSPLHF.

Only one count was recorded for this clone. The CDR3 region is CASSSGPGTAQPQHF. The CDR3 bases are TGTGCCAGCAGCTCCGGGCCCGGGACAGCCCAGCCCCAGCATTTT. The V gene is TRBV5-6, the J gene TRBJ1-5; 7 positions match TRBD1. The CDR3 length is 15 residues. Trimming removed 3 bases from V and 7 bases from J; junction bases left unmatched: 10. The germline gives CDR1 SGHDT, CDR2 YYEEEE.

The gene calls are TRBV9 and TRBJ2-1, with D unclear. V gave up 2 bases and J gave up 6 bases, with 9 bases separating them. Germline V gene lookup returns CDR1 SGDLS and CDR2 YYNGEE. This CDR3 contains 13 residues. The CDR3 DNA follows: TGTGCCAGCAGCGTTCTACCTTCCAATGAGCAGTTCTTC. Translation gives CASSVLPSNEQFF.

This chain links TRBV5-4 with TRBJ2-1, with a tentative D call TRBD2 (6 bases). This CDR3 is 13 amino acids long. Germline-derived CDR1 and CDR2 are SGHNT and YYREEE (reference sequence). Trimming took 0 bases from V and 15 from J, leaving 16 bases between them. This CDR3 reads CASSLAGGTTPFF. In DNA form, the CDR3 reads TGTGCCAGCAGCTTGGCCGGGGGAACGACTCCGTTCTTC.

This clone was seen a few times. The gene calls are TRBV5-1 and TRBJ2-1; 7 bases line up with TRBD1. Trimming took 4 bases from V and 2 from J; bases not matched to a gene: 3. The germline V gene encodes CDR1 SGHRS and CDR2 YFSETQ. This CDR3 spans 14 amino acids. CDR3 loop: CASSRDSAYNEQFF. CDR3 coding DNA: TGCGCCAGCAGCAGGGACAGCGCCTACAATGAGCAGTTCTTC.

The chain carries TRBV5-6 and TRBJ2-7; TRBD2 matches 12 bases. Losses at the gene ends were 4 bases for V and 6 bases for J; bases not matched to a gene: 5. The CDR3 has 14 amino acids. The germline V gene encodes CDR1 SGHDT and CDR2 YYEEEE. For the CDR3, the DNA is TGTGCCAGCAGCGCTGGACTAGCGGGGATCGAGCAGTACTTC. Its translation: CASSAGLAGIEQYF. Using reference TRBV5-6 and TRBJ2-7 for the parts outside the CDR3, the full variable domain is DAGVTQSPTHLIKTRGQQVTLRCSPKSGHDTVSWYQQALGQGPQFIFQYYEEEERQRGNFPDRFSGHQFPNYSSELNVNALLLGDSALYLCASSAGLAGIEQYFGPGTRLTVT.

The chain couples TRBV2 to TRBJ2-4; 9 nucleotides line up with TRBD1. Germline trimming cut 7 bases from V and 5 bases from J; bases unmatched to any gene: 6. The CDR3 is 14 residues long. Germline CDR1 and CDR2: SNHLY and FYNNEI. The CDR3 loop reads CASNRGRIENIQYF. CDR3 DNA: TGTGCCAGCAACAGGGGGCGTATTGAAAACATTCAGTACTTC.

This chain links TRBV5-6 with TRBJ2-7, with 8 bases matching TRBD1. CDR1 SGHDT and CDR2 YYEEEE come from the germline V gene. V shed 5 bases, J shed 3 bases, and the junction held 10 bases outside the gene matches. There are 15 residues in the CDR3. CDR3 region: CASSTYGQGRYEQYF. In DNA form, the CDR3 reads TGTGCCAGCAGTACGTACGGACAGGGACGCTACGAGCAGTACTTC.

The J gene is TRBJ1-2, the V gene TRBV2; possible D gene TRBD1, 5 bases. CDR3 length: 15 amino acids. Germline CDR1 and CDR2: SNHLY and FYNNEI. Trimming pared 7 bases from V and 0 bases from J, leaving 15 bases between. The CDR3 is CASTSMRGPNYGYTF. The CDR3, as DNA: TGTGCCAGCACCTCGATGCGGGGCCCTAACTATGGCTACACCTTC.

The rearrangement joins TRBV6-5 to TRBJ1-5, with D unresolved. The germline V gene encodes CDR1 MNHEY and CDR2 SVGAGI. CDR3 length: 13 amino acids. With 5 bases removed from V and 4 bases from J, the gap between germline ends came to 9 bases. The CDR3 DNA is TGTGCCAGCAGTCCTAAGAGGAATCAGCCCCAGCATTTT. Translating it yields CASSPKRNQPQHF.

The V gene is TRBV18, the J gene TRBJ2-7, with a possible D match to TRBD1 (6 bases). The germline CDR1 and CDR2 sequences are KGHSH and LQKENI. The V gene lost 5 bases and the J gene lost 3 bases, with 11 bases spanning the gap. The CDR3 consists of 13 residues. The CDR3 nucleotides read TGTGCCAGCTCAGCCGGACAGTTCTACGAGCAGTACTTC. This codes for CASSAGQFYEQYF.

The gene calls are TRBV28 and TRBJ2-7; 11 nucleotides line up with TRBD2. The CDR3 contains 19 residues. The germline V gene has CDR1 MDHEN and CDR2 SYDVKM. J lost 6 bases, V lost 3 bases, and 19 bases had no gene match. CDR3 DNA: TGTGCCAGCAGTTTCATACTATTAGCGGGGGGGTATTTTAGGGCCGAGCAGTACTTC. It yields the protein CASSFILLAGGYFRAEQYF.

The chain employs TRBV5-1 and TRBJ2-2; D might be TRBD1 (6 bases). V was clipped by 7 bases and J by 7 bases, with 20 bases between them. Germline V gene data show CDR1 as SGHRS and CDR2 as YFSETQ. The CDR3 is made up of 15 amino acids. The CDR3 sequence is CASRLRTDGGGELFF. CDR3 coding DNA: TGCGCCAGCCGGCTCAGGACAGATGGGGGCGGGGAGCTGTTTTTT.

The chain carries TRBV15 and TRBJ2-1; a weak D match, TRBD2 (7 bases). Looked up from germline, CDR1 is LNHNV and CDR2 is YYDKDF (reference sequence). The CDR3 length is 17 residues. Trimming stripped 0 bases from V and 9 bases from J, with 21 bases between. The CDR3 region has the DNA TGTGCCACCAGCAGAGATCTTGCTAGCGGAGGGGGACTTGAGCAGTTCTTC. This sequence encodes CATSRDLASGGGLEQFF. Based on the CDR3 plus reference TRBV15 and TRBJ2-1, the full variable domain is DAMVIQNPRYQVTQFGKPVTLSCSQTLNHNVMYWYQQKSSQAPKLLFHYYDKDFNNEADTPDNFQSRRPNTSFCFLDIRSPGLGDTAMYLCATSRDLASGGGLEQFFGPGTRLTVL.

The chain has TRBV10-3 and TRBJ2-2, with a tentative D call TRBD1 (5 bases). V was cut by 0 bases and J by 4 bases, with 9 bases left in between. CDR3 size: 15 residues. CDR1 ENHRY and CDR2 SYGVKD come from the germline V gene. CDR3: CAISESSGFTGELFF. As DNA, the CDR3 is TGTGCCATCAGTGAGTCGTCAGGGTTCACCGGGGAGCTGTTTTTT.

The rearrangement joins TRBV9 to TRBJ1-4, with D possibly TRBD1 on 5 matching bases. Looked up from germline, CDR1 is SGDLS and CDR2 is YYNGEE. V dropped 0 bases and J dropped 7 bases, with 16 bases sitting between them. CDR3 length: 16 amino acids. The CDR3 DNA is TGTGCCAGCAGCGTAGTGTCTGGGGCCCTCGGTGAAAAACTGTTTTTT. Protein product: CASSVVSGALGEKLFF.

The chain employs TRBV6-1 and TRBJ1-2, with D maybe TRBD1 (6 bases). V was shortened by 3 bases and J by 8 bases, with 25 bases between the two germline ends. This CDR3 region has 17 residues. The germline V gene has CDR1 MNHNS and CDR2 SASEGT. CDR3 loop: CASSEQGLPVLSGGYTF. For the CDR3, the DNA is TGTGCCAGCAGTGAGCAGGGGCTGCCTGTATTGAGTGGAGGCTACACCTTC.

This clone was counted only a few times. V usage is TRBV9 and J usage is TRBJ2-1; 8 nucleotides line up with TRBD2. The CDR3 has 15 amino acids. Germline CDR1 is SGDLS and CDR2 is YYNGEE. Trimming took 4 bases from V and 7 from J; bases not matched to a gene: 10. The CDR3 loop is CASSSLSGALNEQFF. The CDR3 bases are TGTGCCAGCAGCTCCCTTAGCGGGGCCCTGAATGAGCAGTTCTTC.